Below are 22 T cell receptor beta chains sequenced from a single sample in a study of T cells in Graves' hyperthyroidism and ophthalmopathy. Amplification of TCR beta CDR3 regions used RNA as the template. Primed by the HTBI set, a first-round RT-PCR was run on the TCR CDR3. TCRdb used MiXCR to reprocess the multiplex PCR reads, holding one entry per CDR3 protein. Seen here are over 250,000 distinct CDR3 sequences, roughly an eighth observed once, and the top ten hold approximately 35%. Input material: blood. All receptors come from a woman in her thirties or forties with Graves' ophthalmopathy.

The sample holds many counts of this clonotype. The V call is TRBV6-6, the J call TRBJ1-2; no reliable D call. V was trimmed by 0 bases and J by 4 bases, leaving 9 bases between them. From germline, CDR1 is MNHNY and CDR2 SVGAGI (reference sequence). The CDR3 has 14 residues. Here the CDR3 DNA reads TGTGCCAGCAGTTACTCGAACAGTCTCTATGGCTACACCTTC. Translated: CASSYSNSLYGYTF.

This clonotype was found many times. The chain couples TRBV24-1 to TRBJ2-1; 8 bases line up with TRBD2. The CDR3 covers 16 residues. The V segment lost 1 base and the J segment 4 bases; nucleotides outside the gene matches: 5. CDR1 KGHDR and CDR2 SFDVKD come from the germline V gene. The CDR3 loop reads CATSDFVAGTYNEQFF. The CDR3, as DNA: TGTGCCACCAGTGATTTTGTAGCGGGAACATACAATGAGCAGTTCTTC.

This clonotype was seen at least ten times. The V and J genes are TRBV12-3 or TRBV12-4 and TRBJ1-2; TRBD1 is a possible D gene (5 bases). V dropped 3 bases and J dropped 7 bases, with 6 bases sitting between them. The CDR3 totals 11 residues. Written as DNA, the CDR3 is TGTGCCAGCAGTTTTGGGGGTGGCTACACCTTC. Its translation is CASSFGGGYTF.

J is TRBJ2-1 and V is TRBV10-3; the match to TRBD1 covers 9 bases. From germline, CDR1 is ENHRY and CDR2 SYGVKD. The V and J ends lost 7 bases and 5 bases, in that order; junction bases with no gene match: 6. There are 14 residues in the CDR3. The CDR3 DNA reads TGTGCCATCATATCGGGACAGGGTGACAATGAGCAGTTCTTC. This sequence encodes CAIISGQGDNEQFF.

This clonotype appeared a single time. J is TRBJ2-5 and V is TRBV4-2; D is undetermined. V lost 0 bases and J 5 bases, leaving 7 bases between the germline ends. The CDR3 spans 13 residues. Germline-derived CDR1 and CDR2 are LGHNA and YNFKEQ. This CDR3 is CASSQEPRETQYF. The DNA for the CDR3 is TGTGCCAGCAGCCAAGAGCCTCGTGAGACCCAGTACTTC.

This clonotype was seen a handful of times. The chain employs TRBV20-1 and TRBJ1-6; D gene unclear. The CDR3 loop spans 12 amino acids. Germline V CDR1 and CDR2: DFQATT, SNEGSKA (reference sequence). Trimming shortened V by 0 bases and J by 7 bases, and 4 bases separated the two germline ends. The CDR3 region has the DNA TGCAGTGCTAGAGAAGGGAATTCACCCCTCCACTTT. Translating gives CSAREGNSPLHF.

This clonotype was picked up many times. The V call is TRBV20-1, the J call TRBJ1-4; no clear D gene. Trimming pared 3 bases from V and 6 bases from J, leaving 20 bases between. This CDR3 region has 16 residues. CDR1 and CDR2 (germline): DFQATT, SNEGSKA (reference sequence). The CDR3 DNA follows: TGCAGTGCTAGGGTTCTTGGGAGCCCCCGGGATGAAAAACTGTTTTTT. Translated, it gives CSARVLGSPRDEKLFF.

This clonotype was seen ten or more times. The rearrangement joins TRBV12-3 or TRBV12-4 to TRBJ1-2; tentatively, D is TRBD1 (5 bases). Between the trimmed V and J ends, which lost 1 base and 7 bases, there was a span of 10 bases. This CDR3 comprises 13 residues. The CDR3 bases are TGTGCCAGCAGTTTAGTACGGGGGGTTGGCTACACCTTC. This sequence encodes CASSLVRGVGYTF.

This clonotype was seen ten or more times. This chain uses TRBV11-2 with TRBJ1-4; a weak D match, TRBD1 (5 bases). Trimming took off 5 bases at V and 8 bases at J, with 9 bases between the two ends. CDR3 size: 12 residues. From germline, CDR1 is SGHAT and CDR2 FQNNGV. The CDR3 loop reads CASSGQPEKLFF. The CDR3 nucleotides read TGTGCCAGCAGCGGACAACCCGAAAAACTGTTTTTT.

This clonotype was seen only a few times. The V call is TRBV7-9, the J call TRBJ1-1; weak D call: TRBD1 (5 bases). Trimming left V 4 bases short and J 7 bases short, with 28 bases between. Germline V CDR1 and CDR2: SEHNR, FQNEAQ (reference sequence). This CDR3 spans 18 amino acids. The CDR3 nucleotides are TGTGCCAGCAGCTCTCACGGGGGGAGGTTGAGTCTAACGGTTGAAGCTTTCTTT. It translates to CASSSHGGRLSLTVEAFF.

This clonotype was picked up many times. J is TRBJ2-3 and V is TRBV5-1; D possibly corresponds to TRBD1 (6 bases). Per germline, CDR1 SGHRS and CDR2 YFSETQ. The V and J ends lost 0 bases and 0 bases respectively, with 8 bases between them. CDR3 length: 15 residues. CDR3 nucleotide sequence: TGCGCCAGCAGCTTGGACAGGGTTAGCACAGATACGCAGTATTTT. Its protein product is CASSLDRVSTDTQYF. Full variable domain (remainder filled in from reference TRBV5-1 and TRBJ2-3): KAGVTQTPRYLIKTRGQQVTLSCSPISGHRSVSWYQQTPGQGLQFLFEYFSETQRNKGNFPGRFSGRQFSNSRSEMNVSTLELGDSALYLCASSLDRVSTDTQYFGPGTRLTVL.

The CDR3 DNA sequence: TGCAGTGCTAGAACCTCACAGGGGTTCCCCTATGCCAATCGGGATACGCAGTATTTT. Encoded protein: CSARTSQGFPYANRDTQYF. The V call is TRBV20-1, the J call TRBJ2-3; TRBD1 matches 7 bases. The CDR3 covers 19 residues. The germline V gene has CDR1 DFQATT and CDR2 SNEGSKA (reference sequence). Losses at the gene ends were 2 bases for V and 6 bases for J; bases not matched to a gene: 23.

This chain uses TRBV5-1 with TRBJ2-4, with TRBD1 identical over 7 bases. Germline V gene data show CDR1 as SGHRS and CDR2 as YFSETQ. V was pared by 3 bases and J by 6 bases, with 6 bases of the junction left unmatched. The CDR3 runs 14 residues. This CDR3 is CASSSPRGRNIQYF. CDR3 bases: TGCGCCAGCAGCTCCCCAAGGGGGCGAAACATTCAGTACTTC.

This clonotype has only a few counts. The gene calls are TRBV18 and TRBJ2-1, with TRBD2 matching over 8 bases. This CDR3 spans 16 amino acids. V trimming: 3 bases; J trimming: 4 bases; junction bases outside the gene matches: 8. Germline CDR1 reads KGHSH; CDR2 reads LQKENI. DNA for the CDR3: TGTGCCAGCTCACCCCCCTCGGCGGGAGGTTACAATGAGCAGTTCTTC. Protein product: CASSPPSAGGYNEQFF. The whole variable domain, remainder taken from reference TRBV18 and TRBJ2-1, is NAGVMQNPRHLVRRRGQEARLRCSPMKGHSHVYWYRQLPEEGLKFMVYLQKENIIDESGMPKERFSAEFPKEGPSILRIQQVVRGDSAAYFCASSPPSAGGYNEQFFGPGTRLTVL.

This chain uses TRBV27 with TRBJ1-1, with a possible D match to TRBD1 (5 bases). CDR1 and CDR2 from the germline V gene are MNHEY and SMNVEV (reference sequence). The CDR3 totals 14 residues. With 5 bases removed from V and 12 bases from J, the gap between germline ends came to 22 bases. This CDR3 reads CASSPERGRFDTFF. In nucleotides, the CDR3 is TGTGCCAGCAGTCCCGAGCGGGGGAGATTTGATACTTTCTTT.

The rearrangement links TRBV28 to TRBJ2-7, with D maybe TRBD2 (5 bases). Germline V lookup: CDR1 MDHEN, CDR2 SYDVKM. The CDR3 sequence is 14 residues long. Trimming removed 2 bases at V and 4 bases at J, with 12 bases between. The CDR3 nucleotides are TGTGCCAGCAGTTTAAACTTCAGGAGGTACGAGCAGTACTTC. Its protein product is CASSLNFRRYEQYF.

The chain carries TRBV6-2 or TRBV6-3 and TRBJ1-1; no definite D call. V dropped 0 bases and J dropped 5 bases, with 22 bases sitting between them. The CDR3 is 18 amino acids. Germline V lookup: CDR1 MNHEY, CDR2 SVGEGT. The CDR3 coding sequence is TGTGCCAGCAGTTACTCAGCCGGGTCAAGCGTCCCCCGGACTGAAGCTTTCTTT. Its protein product is CASSYSAGSSVPRTEAFF.

There are a few counts of this clonotype. V and J are TRBV10-2 and TRBJ2-7; D gene ambiguous. Germline assignment: CDR1 WSHSY and CDR2 SAAADI. V lost 8 bases and J 1 base, leaving 18 bases between the germline ends. The CDR3 loop spans 15 amino acids. The CDR3 sequence: CASEQGSAGSYEQYF. CDR3 coding DNA: TGCGCCAGCGAACAAGGATCGGCAGGTTCCTACGAGCAGTACTTC.

The chain carries TRBV2 and TRBJ1-1; D is ambiguous. Trimming took 2 bases from V and 5 from J, leaving 12 bases between them. Germline V gene lookup returns CDR1 SNHLY and CDR2 FYNNEI. The CDR3 contains 14 residues. The CDR3 is CASSEYSGKTEAFF. CDR3 DNA sequence: TGTGCCAGCAGTGAATACAGTGGGAAAACTGAAGCTTTCTTT.

As for this clonotype: This may come from a read error, since a much larger clone is one base off. The chain couples TRBV12-3 or TRBV12-4 to TRBJ2-2, with D maybe TRBD2 (5 bases). The CDR3 totals 16 residues. The CDR3 sequence: CASSSADAPNAGELFF. Written as DNA, the CDR3 is TGTGCCAGCAGTTCAGCGGACGCCCCGAACGCCGGGGAGCTGTTTTTT.

This clonotype was counted many times. The V and J genes are TRBV3-1 and TRBJ2-1, with TRBD1 matching over 7 bases. CDR1 LGHDT and CDR2 YNNKEL come from the germline V gene (reference sequence). The CDR3 consists of 15 residues. Unmatched junction bases numbered 4, after V lost 1 base and J lost 4 bases. This chain's CDR3 is CASSQVDRKYNEQFF. Written as DNA, the CDR3 is TGTGCCAGCAGCCAAGTGGACAGGAAGTACAATGAGCAGTTCTTC.

This clonotype was found many times. The gene calls are TRBV5-1 and TRBJ1-6, with unresolved D. This CDR3 is built from 14 residues. V was shortened by 5 bases and J by 7 bases, with 13 bases between the two germline ends. The germline CDR1 and CDR2 sequences are SGHRS and YFSETQ. CDR3 residues: CASSQGFGNSPLHF. CDR3 sequence (DNA): TGCGCCAGCAGTCAAGGATTTGGAAATTCACCCCTCCACTTT.